This T cell receptor (beta chain) derives from a study of blood T cell repertoires in COVID-19. Study at large: The United States, Italy and Spain supplied acute and convalescent COVID-19 samples. Sources were T cells, B-cell-depleted T cells, or PBMCs; the material itself was cDNA or gDNA.

The CDR3 extends over 14 amino acids. Germline loops: CDR1 MNHEY, CDR2 SMNVEV (reference sequence). Trimming took 3 bases from V and 0 from J, leaving 9 bases between them. As originally analysed: Researchers report that nucleated cell counts were estimated from reference gene primer amplification. The repertoire was sequenced with immunoSEQ multiplex PCR; TCRdb's copy has only in-frame clones and lacks some. V and J calls and clone size are copied from that table; D and trimming were computed from the DNA. The sample yields around 77,000 clones, around 85% seen once. The receptor was derived from a man older than 75 with acute or convalescent COVID-19. The sequenced material came from peripheral blood. V is TRBV27 and J is TRBJ2-7, with D possibly matching TRBD2 (5 bases). CDR3 DNA sequence: TGTGCCAGCAGTTTTCGGGGAAGCTCCTACGAGCAGTACTTC. This gives the protein CASSFRGSSYEQYF.